A single sample gave rise to the 3 T cell receptor beta chains below, sequenced in a study of blood T cell repertoires in COVID-19 (TCRdb year 2020). The receptor library was made with the immunoSEQ multiplex PCR assay. The table was pulled from immuneACCESS by TCRdb, which kept in-frame rearrangements only. Such tables lose some clones; where checked, under half of the loss comes from unresolved V genes, and the rest has no known cause. The sample table contains about 190,000 clones; only one count was recorded for around 80% of them. Around 12% of the sample is taken by the ten largest. The sample taken for sequencing was peripheral blood. Source of these receptors: a woman aged 45-65 years with acute or convalescent COVID-19.

This clone has more than one count but fewer than ten. The chain is built from TRBV7-9 and TRBJ2-1, with TRBD2 matching over 14 bases. The CDR3 loop spans 15 amino acids. Germline CDR1 is SEHNR and CDR2 is FQNEAQ (reference sequence). V shed 5 bases, J shed 7 bases, and the junction held 4 bases outside the gene matches. CDR3 sequence: CASSQGTSGSNEQFF. The CDR3, as DNA: TGTGCCAGCAGCCAGGGGACTAGCGGGAGTAATGAGCAGTTCTTC.

The V gene is TRBV14, the J gene TRBJ1-1; the match to TRBD1 covers 7 bases. Germline V gene lookup returns CDR1 SGHDN and CDR2 FVKESK. The CDR3 length is 14 residues. Unmatched junction bases numbered 13, after V lost 10 bases and J lost 5 bases. Written as DNA, the CDR3 is TGTGCCACATCACCTGACAGGGAAAGTACTGAAGCTTTCTTT. It encodes CATSPDRESTEAFF.

The J gene is TRBJ2-7, the V gene TRBV5-1, with 12 positions matching TRBD1. Unmatched junction bases numbered 8, after V lost 2 bases and J lost 5 bases. Germline V lookup: CDR1 SGHRS, CDR2 YFSETQ. This CDR3 contains 16 residues. The CDR3 loop reads CASSFRGGQGANEQYF. CDR3 coding DNA: TGCGCCAGCAGCTTCCGTGGGGGACAGGGGGCGAACGAGCAGTACTTC.